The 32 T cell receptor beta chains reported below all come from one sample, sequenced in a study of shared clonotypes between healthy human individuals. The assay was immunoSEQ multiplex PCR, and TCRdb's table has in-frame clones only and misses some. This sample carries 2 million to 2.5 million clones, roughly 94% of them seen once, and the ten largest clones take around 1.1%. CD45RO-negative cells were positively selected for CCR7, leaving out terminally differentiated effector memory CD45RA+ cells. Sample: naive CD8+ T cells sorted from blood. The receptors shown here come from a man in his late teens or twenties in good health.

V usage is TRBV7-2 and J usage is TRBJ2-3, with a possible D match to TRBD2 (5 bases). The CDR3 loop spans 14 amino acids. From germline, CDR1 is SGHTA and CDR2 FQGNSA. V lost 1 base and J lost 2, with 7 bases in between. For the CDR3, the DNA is TGTGCCAGCAGCTTAGGGACTTACACAGATACGCAGTATTTT. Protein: CASSLGTYTDTQYF.

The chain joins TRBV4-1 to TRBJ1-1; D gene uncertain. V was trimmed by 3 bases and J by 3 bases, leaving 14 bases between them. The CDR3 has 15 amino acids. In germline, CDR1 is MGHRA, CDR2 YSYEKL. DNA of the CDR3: TGCGCCAGCAGCCATCACCTTTACGGGGACACTGAAGCTTTCTTT. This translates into CASSHHLYGDTEAFF.

The CDR3 bases are TGTGCCAGCAGTCTTCGGAGTAGCCCGGGACACTTGAACACTGAAGCTTTCTTT. Protein: CASSLRSSPGHLNTEAFF. The chain uses TRBV27 and TRBJ1-1, with D possibly TRBD1 on 6 matching bases. The CDR3 has 18 residues. Trimming took 5 bases from V and 0 from J, leaving 22 bases between them. From germline, CDR1 is MNHEY and CDR2 SMNVEV (reference sequence).

CDR3 DNA sequence: TGTGCCAGCAGTGAAGTCAGCTCCGGCTCTGGAAACACCATATATTTT. Encoded protein: CASSEVSSGSGNTIYF. The J gene is TRBJ1-3, the V gene TRBV6-1; D is ambiguous. The CDR3 length is 16 residues. The germline gives CDR1 MNHNS, CDR2 SASEGT. The germline V and J ends were trimmed by 1 base and 0 bases, with 10 bases remaining between them.

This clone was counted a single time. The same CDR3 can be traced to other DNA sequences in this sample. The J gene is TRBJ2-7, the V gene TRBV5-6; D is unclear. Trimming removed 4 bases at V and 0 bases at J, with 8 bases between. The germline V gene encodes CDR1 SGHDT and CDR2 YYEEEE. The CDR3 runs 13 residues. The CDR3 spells CASSPEASYEQYF. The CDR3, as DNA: TGTGCCAGCAGCCCCGAGGCCTCCTACGAGCAGTACTTC. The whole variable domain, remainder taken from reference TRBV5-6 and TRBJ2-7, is DAGVTQSPTHLIKTRGQQVTLRCSPKSGHDTVSWYQQALGQGPQFIFQYYEEEERQRGNFPDRFSGHQFPNYSSELNVNALLLGDSALYLCASSPEASYEQYFGPGTRLTVT.

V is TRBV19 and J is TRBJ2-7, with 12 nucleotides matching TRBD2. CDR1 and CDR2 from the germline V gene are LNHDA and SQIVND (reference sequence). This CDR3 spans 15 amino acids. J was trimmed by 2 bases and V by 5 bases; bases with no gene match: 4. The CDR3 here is CASSSGLAGTYEQYF. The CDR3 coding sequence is TGTGCCAGTAGTTCTGGACTAGCGGGAACCTACGAGCAGTACTTC.

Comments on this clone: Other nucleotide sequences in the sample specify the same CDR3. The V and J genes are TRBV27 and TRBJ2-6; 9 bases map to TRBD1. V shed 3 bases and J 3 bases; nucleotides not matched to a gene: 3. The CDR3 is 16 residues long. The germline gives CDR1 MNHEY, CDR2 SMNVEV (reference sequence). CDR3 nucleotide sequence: TGTGCCAGCAGTTTGACAGGGGGTCGTGGGGCCAACGTCCTGACTTTC. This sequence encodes CASSLTGGRGANVLTF.

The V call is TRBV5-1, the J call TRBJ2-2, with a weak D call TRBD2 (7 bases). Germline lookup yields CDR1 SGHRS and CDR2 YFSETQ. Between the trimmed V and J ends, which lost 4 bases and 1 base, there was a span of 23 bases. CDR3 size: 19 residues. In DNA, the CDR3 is TGCGCCAGCAGCCCGACCCCCCGTCTAGGGGGGGAGAACACCGGGGAGCTGTTTTTT. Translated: CASSPTPRLGGENTGELFF.

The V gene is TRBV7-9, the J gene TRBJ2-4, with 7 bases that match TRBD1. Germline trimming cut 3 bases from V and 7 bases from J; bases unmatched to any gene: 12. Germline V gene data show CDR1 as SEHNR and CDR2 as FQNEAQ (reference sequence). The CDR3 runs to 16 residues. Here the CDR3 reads CASSFGTVLRDNIQYF. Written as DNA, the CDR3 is TGTGCCAGCAGCTTCGGGACAGTCCTCCGGGACAACATTCAGTACTTC.

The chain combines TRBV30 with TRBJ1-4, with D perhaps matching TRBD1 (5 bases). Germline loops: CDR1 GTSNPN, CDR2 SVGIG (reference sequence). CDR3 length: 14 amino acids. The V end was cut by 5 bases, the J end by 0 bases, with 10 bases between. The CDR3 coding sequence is TGTGCCTGGCAAGACAGTGCAACTAATGAAAAACTGTTTTTT. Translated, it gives CAWQDSATNEKLFF. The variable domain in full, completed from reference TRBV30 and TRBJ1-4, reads SQTIHQWPATLVQPVGSPLSLECTVEGTSNPNLYWYRQAAGRGLQLLFYSVGIGQISSEVPQNLSASRPQDRQFILSSKKLLLSDSGFYLCAWQDSATNEKLFFGSGTQLSVL.

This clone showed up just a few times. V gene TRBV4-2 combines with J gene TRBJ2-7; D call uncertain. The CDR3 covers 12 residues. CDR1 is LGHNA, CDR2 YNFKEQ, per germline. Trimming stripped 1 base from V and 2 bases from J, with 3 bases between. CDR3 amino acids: CASSQGAYEQYF. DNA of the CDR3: TGTGCCAGCAGCCAAGGGGCCTACGAGCAGTACTTC.

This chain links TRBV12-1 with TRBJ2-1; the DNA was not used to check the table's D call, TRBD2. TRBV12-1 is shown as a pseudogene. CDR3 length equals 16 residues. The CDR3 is CASSWGLAGGLVEQFF. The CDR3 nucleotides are TGTGCCAGCAGCTGGGGACTAGCGGGAGGGCTGGTTGAGCAGTTCTTC.

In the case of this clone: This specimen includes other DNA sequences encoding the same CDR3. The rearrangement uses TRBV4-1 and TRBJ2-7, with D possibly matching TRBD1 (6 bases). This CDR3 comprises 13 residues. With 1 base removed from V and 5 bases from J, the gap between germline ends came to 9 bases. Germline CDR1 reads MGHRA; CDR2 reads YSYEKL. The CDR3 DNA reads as TGCGCCAGCAGCCAAGCGAGGGGGAACGAGCAGTACTTC. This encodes CASSQARGNEQYF.

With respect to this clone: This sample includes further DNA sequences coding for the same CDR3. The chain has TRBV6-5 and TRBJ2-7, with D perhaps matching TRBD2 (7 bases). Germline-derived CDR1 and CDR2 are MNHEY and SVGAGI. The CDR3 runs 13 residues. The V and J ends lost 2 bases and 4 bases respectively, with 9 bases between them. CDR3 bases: TGTGCCAGCAGTTACGAGGGGGGGTACGAGCAGTACTTC. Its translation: CASSYEGGYEQYF.

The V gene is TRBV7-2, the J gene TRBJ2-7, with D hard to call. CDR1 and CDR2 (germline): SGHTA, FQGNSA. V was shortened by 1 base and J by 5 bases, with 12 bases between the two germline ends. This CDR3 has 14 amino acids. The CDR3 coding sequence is TGTGCCAGCAGCTTAGTGGCAGCGTTGAACGAGCAGTACTTC. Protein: CASSLVAALNEQYF.

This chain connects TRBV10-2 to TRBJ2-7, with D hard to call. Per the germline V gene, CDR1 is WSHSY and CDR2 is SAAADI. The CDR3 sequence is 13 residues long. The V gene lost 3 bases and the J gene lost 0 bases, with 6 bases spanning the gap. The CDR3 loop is CASSEDNSYEQYF. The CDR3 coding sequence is TGCGCCAGCAGTGAAGACAACTCCTACGAGCAGTACTTC.

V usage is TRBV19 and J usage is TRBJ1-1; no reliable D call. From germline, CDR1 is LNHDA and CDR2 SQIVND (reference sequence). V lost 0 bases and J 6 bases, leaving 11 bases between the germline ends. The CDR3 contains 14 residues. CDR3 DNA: TGTGCCAGTAGTATAGATGGGGAAATAGCTGAAGCTTTCTTT. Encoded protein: CASSIDGEIAEAFF.

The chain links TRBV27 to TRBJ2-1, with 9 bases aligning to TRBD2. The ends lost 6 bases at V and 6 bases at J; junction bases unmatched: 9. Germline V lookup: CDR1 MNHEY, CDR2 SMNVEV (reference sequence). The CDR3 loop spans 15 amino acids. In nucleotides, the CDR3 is TGTGCCAGCAGATTTGCGGGGGGGACCTTCAATGAGCAGTTCTTC. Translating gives CASRFAGGTFNEQFF.

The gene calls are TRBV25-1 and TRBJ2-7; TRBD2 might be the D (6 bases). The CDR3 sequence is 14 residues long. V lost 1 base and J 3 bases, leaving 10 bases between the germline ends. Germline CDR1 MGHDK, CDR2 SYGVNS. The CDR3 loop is CASSEWVGGYEQYF. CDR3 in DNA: TGTGCCAGCAGTGAATGGGTGGGGGGCTACGAGCAGTACTTC.

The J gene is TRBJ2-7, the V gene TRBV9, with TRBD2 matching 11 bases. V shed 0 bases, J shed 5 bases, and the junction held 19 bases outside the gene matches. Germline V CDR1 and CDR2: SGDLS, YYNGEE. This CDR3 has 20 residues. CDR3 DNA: TGTGCCAGCAGCGTAGCTACGAGGAGGATAGCGGGAGGGCCTTTGAACGAGCAGTACTTC. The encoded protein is CASSVATRRIAGGPLNEQYF.

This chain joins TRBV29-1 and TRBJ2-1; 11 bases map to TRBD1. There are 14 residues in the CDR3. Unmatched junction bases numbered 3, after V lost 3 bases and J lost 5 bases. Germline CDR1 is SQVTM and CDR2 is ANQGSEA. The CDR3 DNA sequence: TGCAGCGTTGATCTGGGACAGGGGGACAATGAGCAGTTCTTC. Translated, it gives CSVDLGQGDNEQFF.

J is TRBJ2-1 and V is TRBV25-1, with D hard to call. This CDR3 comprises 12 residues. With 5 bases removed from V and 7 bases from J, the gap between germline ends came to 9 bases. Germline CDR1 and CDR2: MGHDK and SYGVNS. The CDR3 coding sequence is TGTGCCAGCAGTTTAGGTCCGAATGAGCAGTTCTTC. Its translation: CASSLGPNEQFF. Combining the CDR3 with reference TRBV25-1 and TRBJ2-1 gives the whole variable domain EADIYQTPRYLVIGTGKKITLECSQTMGHDKMYWYQQDPGMELHLIHYSYGVNSTEKGDLSSESTVSRIRTEHFPLTLESARPSHTSQYLCASSLGPNEQFFGPGTRLTVL.

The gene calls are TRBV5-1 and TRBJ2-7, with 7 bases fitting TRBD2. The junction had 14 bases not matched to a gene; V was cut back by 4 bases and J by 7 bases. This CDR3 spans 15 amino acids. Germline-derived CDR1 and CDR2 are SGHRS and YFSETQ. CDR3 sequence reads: CASSVTSDPIGEQYF. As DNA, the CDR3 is TGCGCCAGCAGCGTTACTAGCGACCCCATAGGGGAGCAGTACTTC.

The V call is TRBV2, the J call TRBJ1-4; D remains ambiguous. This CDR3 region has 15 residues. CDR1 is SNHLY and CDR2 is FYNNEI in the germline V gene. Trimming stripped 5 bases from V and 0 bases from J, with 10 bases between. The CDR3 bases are TGTGCCAGCAGTCCTTTTAAAACAACTAATGAAAAACTGTTTTTT. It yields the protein CASSPFKTTNEKLFF. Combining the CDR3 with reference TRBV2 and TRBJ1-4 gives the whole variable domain EPEVTQTPSHQVTQMGQEVILRCVPISNHLYFYWYRQILGQKVEFLVSFYNNEISEKSEIFDDQFSVERPDGSNFTLKIRSTKLEDSAMYFCASSPFKTTNEKLFFGSGTQLSVL.

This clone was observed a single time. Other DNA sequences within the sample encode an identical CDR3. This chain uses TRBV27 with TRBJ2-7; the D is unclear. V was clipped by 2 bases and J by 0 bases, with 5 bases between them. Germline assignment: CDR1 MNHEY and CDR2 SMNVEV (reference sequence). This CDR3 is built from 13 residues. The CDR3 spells CASSLTDSYEQYF. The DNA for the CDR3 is TGTGCCAGCAGTTTAACAGACTCCTACGAGCAGTACTTC.

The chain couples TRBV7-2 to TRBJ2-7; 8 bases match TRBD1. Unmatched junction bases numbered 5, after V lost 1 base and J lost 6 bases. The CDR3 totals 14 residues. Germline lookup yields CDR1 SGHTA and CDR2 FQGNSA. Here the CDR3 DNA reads TGTGCCAGCAGCTTAGGGGCAGGGGGCCTCGAGCAGTACTTC. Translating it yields CASSLGAGGLEQYF.

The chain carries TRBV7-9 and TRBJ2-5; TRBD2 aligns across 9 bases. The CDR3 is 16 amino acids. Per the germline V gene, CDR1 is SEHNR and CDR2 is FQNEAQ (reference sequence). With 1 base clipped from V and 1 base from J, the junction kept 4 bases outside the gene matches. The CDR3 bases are TGTGCCAGCAGCTTAGTTCAACTAGCGGGCCAAGAGACCCAGTACTTC. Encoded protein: CASSLVQLAGQETQYF.

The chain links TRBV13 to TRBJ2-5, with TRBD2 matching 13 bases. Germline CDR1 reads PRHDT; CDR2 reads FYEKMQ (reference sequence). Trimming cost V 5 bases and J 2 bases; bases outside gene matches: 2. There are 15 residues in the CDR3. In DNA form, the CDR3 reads TGTGCCAGCAGCGAGGGACTAGCGGGACAAGAGACCCAGTACTTC. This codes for CASSEGLAGQETQYF. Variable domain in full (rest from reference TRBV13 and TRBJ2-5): AAGVIQSPRHLIKEKRETATLKCYPIPRHDTVYWYQQGPGQDPQFLISFYEKMQSDKGSIPDRFSAQQFSDYHSELNMSSLELGDSALYFCASSEGLAGQETQYFGPGTRLLVL.

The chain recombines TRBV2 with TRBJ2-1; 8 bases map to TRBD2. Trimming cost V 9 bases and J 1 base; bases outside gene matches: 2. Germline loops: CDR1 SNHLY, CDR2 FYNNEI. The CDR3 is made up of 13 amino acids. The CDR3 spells CASQRGSYNEQFF. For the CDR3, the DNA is TGTGCCAGTCAGCGGGGGTCCTACAATGAGCAGTTCTTC.

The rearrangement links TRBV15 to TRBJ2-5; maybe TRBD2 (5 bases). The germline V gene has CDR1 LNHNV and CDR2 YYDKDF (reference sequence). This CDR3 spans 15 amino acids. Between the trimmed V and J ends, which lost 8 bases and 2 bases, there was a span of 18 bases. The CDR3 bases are TGTGCCACCGGCACGCGAGGGCTTGGTCAAGAGACCCAGTACTTC. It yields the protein CATGTRGLGQETQYF. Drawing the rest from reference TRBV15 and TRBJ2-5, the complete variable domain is DAMVIQNPRYQVTQFGKPVTLSCSQTLNHNVMYWYQQKSSQAPKLLFHYYDKDFNNEADTPDNFQSRRPNTSFCFLDIRSPGLGDTAMYLCATGTRGLGQETQYFGPGTRLLVL.

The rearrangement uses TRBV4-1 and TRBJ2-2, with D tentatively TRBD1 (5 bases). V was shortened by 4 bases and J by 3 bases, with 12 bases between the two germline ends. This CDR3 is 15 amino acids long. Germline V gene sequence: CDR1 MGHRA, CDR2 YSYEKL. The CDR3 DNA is TGCGCCAGCAGCCGCTTCCAAGGGGACACCGGGGAGCTGTTTTTT. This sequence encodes CASSRFQGDTGELFF.

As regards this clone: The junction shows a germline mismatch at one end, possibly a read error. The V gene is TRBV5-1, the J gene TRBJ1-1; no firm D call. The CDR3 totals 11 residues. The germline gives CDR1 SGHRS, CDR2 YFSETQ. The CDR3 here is CASSLNSEAFF. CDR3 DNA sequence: TGCGCCAGCAGCTTGAACTCTGAAGCTTTCTTT.